Included here is one TCR beta chain sequence, with context. The sample comes from a study of blood T cell repertoires in COVID-19. Study-level information: In each case, the material was cDNA or gDNA derived from T cells, B-cell-depleted T cells, or PBMCs.

Authors' data handling: Quantification of nucleated cells was approximated via reference gene primer amplification. Method: immunoSEQ multiplex PCR; TCRdb's copy keeps in-frame clones and lacks some. That table furnishes V, J and clone size, whereas the DNA furnished D and trimming. The data contain 90,000 to 150,000 clones, approximately 80% of them seen just once; the ten biggest clones take up around 3.9%. CDR1 LNHDA and CDR2 SQIVND come from the germline V gene (reference sequence). The CDR3 runs 15 residues. The J segment lost 9 bases and the V segment lost 1 base, leaving 6 bases of the junction unmatched.

The sample consisted of peripheral blood. The clonotype was recovered from a woman aged 80 or older with acute or convalescent COVID-19. The rearrangement links TRBV19 to TRBJ1-5; TRBD1 matches 10 bases. In DNA form, the CDR3 reads TGTGCCAGTAGTATAGGGGCGGGACAGGGGAGGCCCCAGCATTTT. Its translation is CASSIGAGQGRPQHF.